This T cell receptor beta chain is from a study of technical replicates of blood from several donors. The method was immunoSEQ multiplex PCR; TCRdb's version includes in-frame clones alone and lacks a portion of them. This table has 70,000 to 95,000 clones, 90% to 95% appearing once. The V gene's germline CDR1 is SQVTM and CDR2 ANQGSEA. CDR3 size: 12 residues. V dropped 5 bases and J dropped 2 bases, with 10 bases sitting between them. Sequencing used T cells isolated from PBMCs. The V gene is TRBV29-1, the J gene TRBJ2-7; D call uncertain. This clonotype was sampled from a human donor in good health. CDR3 amino acids: CSVQQKTYEQYF. The CDR3 nucleotides are TGCAGCGTTCAACAGAAGACCTACGAGCAGTACTTC.